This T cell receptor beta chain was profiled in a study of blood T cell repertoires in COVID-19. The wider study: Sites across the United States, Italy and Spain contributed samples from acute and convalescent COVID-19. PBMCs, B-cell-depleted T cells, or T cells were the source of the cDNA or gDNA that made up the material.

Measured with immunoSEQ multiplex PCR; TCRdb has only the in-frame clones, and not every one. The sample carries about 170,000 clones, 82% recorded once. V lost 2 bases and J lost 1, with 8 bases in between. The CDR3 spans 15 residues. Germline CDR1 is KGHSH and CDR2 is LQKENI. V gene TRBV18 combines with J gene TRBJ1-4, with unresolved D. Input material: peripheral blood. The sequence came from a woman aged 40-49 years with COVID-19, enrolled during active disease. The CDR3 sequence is CASSPMVGTNEKLFF. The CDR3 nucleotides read TGTGCCAGCTCACCAATGGTCGGAACTAATGAAAAACTGTTTTTT.